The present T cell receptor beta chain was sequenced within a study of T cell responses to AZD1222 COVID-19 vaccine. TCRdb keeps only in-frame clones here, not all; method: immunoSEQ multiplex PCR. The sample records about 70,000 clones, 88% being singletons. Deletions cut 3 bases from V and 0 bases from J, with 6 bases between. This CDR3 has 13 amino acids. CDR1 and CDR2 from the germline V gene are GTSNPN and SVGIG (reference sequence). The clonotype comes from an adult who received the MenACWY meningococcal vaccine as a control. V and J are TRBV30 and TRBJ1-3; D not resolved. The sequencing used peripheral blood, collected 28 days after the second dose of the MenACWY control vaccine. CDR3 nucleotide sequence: TGTGCCTGGAGCTCCAGCTCTGGAAACACCATATATTTT. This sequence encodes CAWSSSSGNTIYF.